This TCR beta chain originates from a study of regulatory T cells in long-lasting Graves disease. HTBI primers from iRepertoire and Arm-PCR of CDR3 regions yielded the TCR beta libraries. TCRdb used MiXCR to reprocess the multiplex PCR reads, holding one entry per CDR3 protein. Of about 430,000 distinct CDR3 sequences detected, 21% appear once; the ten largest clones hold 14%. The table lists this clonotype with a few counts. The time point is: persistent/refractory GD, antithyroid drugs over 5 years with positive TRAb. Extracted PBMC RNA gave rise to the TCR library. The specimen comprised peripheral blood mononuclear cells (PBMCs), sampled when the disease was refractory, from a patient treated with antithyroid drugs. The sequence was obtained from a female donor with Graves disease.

The CDR3 loop reads CASSPPTRGSSIYEQYF. The CDR3 coding sequence is TGTGCCAGCTCACCACCGACCCGGGGGAGTTCGATCTACGAGCAGTACTTC. The V call is TRBV18, the J call TRBJ2-7; D possibly corresponds to TRBD2 (6 bases). CDR3 size: 17 residues. Looked up from germline, CDR1 is KGHSH and CDR2 is LQKENI. V was clipped by 0 bases and J by 3 bases, with 18 bases between them.